These 8 T cell receptor beta chains originate from one sample sequenced in a study of T cells after posttransplantation cyclophosphamide. TCRdb's table, derived via immunoSEQ multiplex PCR, lists solely in-frame clones and lacks some. This sample has about 7,000 clones, with roughly three quarters found just once. Sequenced material: memory CD4+ T cells sorted from blood. These receptors were collected from a woman between 50 and 59 years old in good health and a related stem cell transplant donor.

This chain joins TRBV14 and TRBJ2-7, with 7 bases lining up with TRBD1. V was clipped by 5 bases and J by 7 bases; unmatched bases: 14. The CDR3 consists of 15 residues. Germline V CDR1 and CDR2: SGHDN, FVKESK. The CDR3 sequence is CASSYLAGGVREQYF. The CDR3 DNA sequence: TGTGCCAGCAGCTATCTAGCAGGGGGAGTACGAGAGCAGTACTTC.

The chain links TRBV28 to TRBJ2-7, with a weak D call TRBD1 (6 bases). The CDR3 sequence is 13 residues long. Germline V gene data show CDR1 as MDHEN and CDR2 as SYDVKM. V shed 6 bases and J shed 9 bases, with 18 bases lying between them. The CDR3 sequence: CASSYGTIGGQYF. The CDR3 coding sequence is TGTGCCAGCAGCTACGGGACAATTGGGGGGCAGTACTTC. Combining the CDR3 with reference TRBV28 and TRBJ2-7 gives the whole variable domain DVKVTQSSRYLVKRTGEKVFLECVQDMDHENMFWYRQDPGLGLRLIYFSYDVKMKEKGDIPEGYSVSREKKERFSLILESASTNQTSMYLCASSYGTIGGQYFGPGTRLTVT.

The genes are TRBV10-1 and TRBJ2-7, with TRBD2 matching 7 bases. CDR1 and CDR2 (germline): WNHNN, SYGVQD (reference sequence). The CDR3 runs to 15 residues. The ends lost 5 bases at V and 2 bases at J; junction bases unmatched: 9. The CDR3 region is CASSSSGIGTYEQYF. The DNA of the CDR3 is TGCGCCAGCAGTTCCAGCGGGATTGGGACCTACGAGCAGTACTTC.

This clone has just one count. This sequence joins TRBV18 and TRBJ2-7, with D unresolved. The CDR3 length is 14 residues. The ends were cut back, 3 bases at V and 3 bases at J, with 12 bases in the middle. The germline CDR1 and CDR2 sequences are KGHSH and LQKENI. The CDR3 protein is CASSPNSQDYEQYF. In DNA, the CDR3 is TGTGCCAGCTCACCTAACTCCCAGGACTACGAGCAGTACTTC.

The V gene is TRBV19, the J gene TRBJ2-3; TRBD2 might be the D (7 bases). V was trimmed by 5 bases and J by 2 bases, leaving 17 bases between them. Per the germline V gene, CDR1 is LNHDA and CDR2 is SQIVND (reference sequence). The CDR3 runs 16 residues. Here the CDR3 DNA reads TGTGCCAGTAGTGACAGCGGAGGGGGGGACACAGATACGCAGTATTTT. It translates to CASSDSGGGDTDTQYF.

This chain joins TRBV5-6 and TRBJ2-3; the D is unclear. The germline gives CDR1 SGHDT, CDR2 YYEEEE. This CDR3 is built from 12 residues. The V end was cut by 3 bases, the J end by 11 bases, with 13 bases between. CDR3 nucleotides: TGTGCCAGCAGCTCCAGCCTGCCGGGGCAGTATTTT. This translates into CASSSSLPGQYF.

The V call is TRBV27, the J call TRBJ2-7, with D possibly TRBD2 on 5 matching bases. V shed 6 bases and J shed 8 bases, with 17 bases lying between them. The CDR3 consists of 13 residues. The V gene's germline CDR1 is MNHEY and CDR2 SMNVEV (reference sequence). Here the CDR3 reads CASRDLAALKQYF. CDR3 sequence (DNA): TGTGCCAGCAGAGATCTAGCCGCACTGAAGCAGTACTTC.

This clone ranks as medium-sized. The chain recombines TRBV5-6 with TRBJ1-3; no clear D. V shed 4 bases and J shed 0 bases, with 14 bases lying between them. The CDR3 runs to 16 residues. Germline V CDR1 and CDR2: SGHDT, YYEEEE. DNA for the CDR3: TGTGCCAGCAGCCTCCTCCGGGAGATCTCTGGAAACACCATATATTTT. This sequence encodes CASSLLREISGNTIYF.